The 20 T cell receptor beta chains in this list originate from one sample, sequenced in a study of CD8 T cells in ankylosing spondylitis. TCRdb reanalysed the 5' RACE reads using MiXCR and keeps one entry per CDR3 protein. This repertoire shows 470,000 or so distinct CDR3 sequences, 25% to 30% found once; its top ten account for 0.89%. These receptors' antigens are unknown. Study results and caveats: Blood from ankylosing spondylitis patients appeared to carry a characteristic eight-variant TCR beta motif.

The specimen was blood, either unsorted or a sorted T cell fraction (not recorded which). The receptors stem from a male donor with ankylosing spondylitis.

The V gene is TRBV6-2 or TRBV6-3, the J gene TRBJ2-1; 7 nucleotides align to TRBD1. Germline CDR1 and CDR2: MNHEY and SVGEGT. The CDR3 length is 13 residues. The trim removed 6 bases at V and 8 bases at J, leaving 7 bases unmatched. As DNA, the CDR3 is TGTGCCAGCAGGAGAGAGGGGGCTCATGAGCAGTTCTTC. This encodes CASRREGAHEQFF.

This clonotype appeared a few times. The chain carries TRBV20-1 and TRBJ2-3; no reliable D call. Germline values: CDR1 DFQATT, CDR2 SNEGSKA (reference sequence). V was cut by 6 bases and J by 3 bases, with 10 bases left in between. The CDR3 covers 12 residues. The CDR3 nucleotides are TGCAGTGCCGTGCGGTCTACAGATACGCAGTATTTT. Amino acid sequence: CSAVRSTDTQYF.

V usage is TRBV3-1 and J usage is TRBJ2-1; 13 positions agree with TRBD2. V shed 4 bases and J 10 bases; nucleotides not matched to a gene: 7. CDR1 and CDR2 from the germline V gene are LGHDT and YNNKEL (reference sequence). The CDR3 sequence is 15 residues long. CDR3: CASSRGLAGEGEQFF. Here the CDR3 DNA reads TGTGCCAGCAGCCGAGGACTAGCGGGAGAGGGGGAGCAGTTCTTC.

The chain is built from TRBV12-3 or TRBV12-4 and TRBJ1-6; D is perhaps TRBD1 (6 bases). V gave up 1 base and J gave up 8 bases, with 6 bases separating them. The CDR3 spans 13 residues. This CDR3 is CASSLDRDSPLHF. The CDR3 DNA sequence: TGTGCCAGCAGTTTAGACAGGGATTCACCCCTCCACTTT.

The CDR3: CAISARGEYNSPLHF. DNA for the CDR3: TGTGCCATCAGTGCAAGGGGCGAATATAATTCACCCCTCCACTTT. The chain joins TRBV10-3 to TRBJ1-6; the D gene is possibly TRBD1 (5 bases). CDR3 size: 15 residues. In germline, CDR1 is ENHRY, CDR2 SYGVKD. V was shortened by 4 bases and J by 4 bases, with 11 bases between the two germline ends.

The V call is TRBV7-2, the J call TRBJ2-4; D is ambiguous. This CDR3 comprises 15 residues. Trimming pared 5 bases from V and 0 bases from J, leaving 11 bases between. Germline loops: CDR1 SGHTA, CDR2 FQGNSA. CDR3 amino acids: CASSRSGLAKNIQYF. DNA of the CDR3: TGTGCCAGCAGCCGCAGTGGATTAGCCAAAAACATTCAGTACTTC.

The genes are TRBV11-2 and TRBJ2-1; 8 bases line up with TRBD2. With 3 bases clipped from V and 9 bases from J, the junction kept 7 bases outside the gene matches. The CDR3 is made up of 14 amino acids. Germline V gene lookup returns CDR1 SGHAT and CDR2 FQNNGV. CDR3 region: CASSLGSGGREQFF. The CDR3 nucleotides are TGTGCCAGCAGCTTGGGCAGCGGGGGACGTGAGCAGTTCTTC.

This clonotype was observed a few times. This chain uses TRBV20-1 with TRBJ2-5; TRBD2 aligns across 7 bases. Losses at the gene ends were 6 bases for V and 5 bases for J; bases not matched to a gene: 12. In germline, CDR1 is DFQATT, CDR2 SNEGSKA (reference sequence). The CDR3 extends over 14 amino acids. The CDR3 DNA follows: TGCAGTGCCACGTTGGTAGCGGGCCACGAGACCCAGTACTTC. Amino acid sequence: CSATLVAGHETQYF.

This sequence joins TRBV12-3 or TRBV12-4 and TRBJ2-5; D gene uncertain. The CDR3 is made up of 13 amino acids. V was trimmed by 3 bases and J by 4 bases, leaving 9 bases between them. The CDR3 coding sequence is TGTGCCAGCAGTTTGCATAAACCAGAGACCCAGTACTTC. It encodes CASSLHKPETQYF.

This chain uses TRBV11-3 with TRBJ2-1, with 8 bases aligning to TRBD2. The germline V gene encodes CDR1 SGHNT and CDR2 YENEEA. The CDR3 is 13 amino acids. V lost 5 bases and J lost 9; bases outside the gene matches: 6. Written as DNA, the CDR3 is TGTGCCAGCAGCGTTAGCGGGATAGGTGAGCAGTTCTTC. Its translation is CASSVSGIGEQFF.

V is TRBV20-1 and J is TRBJ2-3; TRBD2 matches at 7 bases. CDR1 and CDR2 (germline): DFQATT, SNEGSKA (reference sequence). V shed 1 base and J 6 bases; nucleotides not matched to a gene: 7. The CDR3 is 14 residues long. CDR3 loop: CSARVRGSGDTQYF. CDR3 bases: TGCAGTGCTAGAGTCCGCGGGAGTGGGGATACGCAGTATTTT.

The table lists this clonotype with a few counts. The chain carries TRBV5-1 and TRBJ2-5, with 8 bases matching TRBD1. The CDR3 covers 15 residues. V was clipped by 3 bases and J by 3 bases; unmatched bases: 7. Germline lookup yields CDR1 SGHRS and CDR2 YFSETQ. CDR3 in DNA: TGCGCCAGCAGCTCGTACGGGACAGGCAAAGAGACCCAGTACTTC. As protein: CASSSYGTGKETQYF. The full variable domain, its missing parts supplied by reference TRBV5-1 and TRBJ2-5, is KAGVTQTPRYLIKTRGQQVTLSCSPISGHRSVSWYQQTPGQGLQFLFEYFSETQRNKGNFPGRFSGRQFSNSRSEMNVSTLELGDSALYLCASSSYGTGKETQYFGPGTRLLVL.

The chain has TRBV5-1 and TRBJ2-7, with D uncertain. CDR3 length: 14 residues. Trimming removed 0 bases at V and 1 base at J, with 8 bases between. Germline assignment: CDR1 SGHRS and CDR2 YFSETQ. CDR3: CASSLVTASYEQYF. Here the CDR3 DNA reads TGCGCCAGCAGCTTGGTTACAGCTTCCTACGAGCAGTACTTC. Combining the CDR3 with reference TRBV5-1 and TRBJ2-7 gives the whole variable domain KAGVTQTPRYLIKTRGQQVTLSCSPISGHRSVSWYQQTPGQGLQFLFEYFSETQRNKGNFPGRFSGRQFSNSRSEMNVSTLELGDSALYLCASSLVTASYEQYFGPGTRLTVT.

This chain links TRBV20-1 with TRBJ2-3; D call uncertain. V lost 1 base to trimming and J lost 1 base, with 9 bases between them. This CDR3 has 14 residues. Germline loops: CDR1 DFQATT, CDR2 SNEGSKA (reference sequence). The CDR3 sequence: CSARVYDRTDTQYF. DNA of the CDR3: TGCAGTGCTAGAGTCTACGACCGCACAGATACGCAGTATTTT.

This clonotype has more than one count but fewer than ten. The chain recombines TRBV5-1 with TRBJ2-7; the D call may be TRBD1 or TRBD2 (5 bases each). Germline V CDR1 and CDR2: SGHRS, YFSETQ. With 1 base removed from V and 0 bases from J, the gap between germline ends came to 17 bases. The CDR3 covers 17 residues. CDR3 sequence reads: CASSLLGSGPNSYEQYV. The CDR3 DNA sequence: TGCGCCAGCAGCTTGCTAGGGTCGGGACCCAACTCCTACGAGCAGTACGTC.

The table lists this clonotype with a few counts. This rearrangement joins TRBV5-1 to TRBJ2-2, with D unclear. Deletions cut 3 bases from V and 6 bases from J, with 12 bases between. Per germline, CDR1 SGHRS and CDR2 YFSETQ. This CDR3 region has 14 residues. CDR3 nucleotide sequence: TGCGCCAGCAGCTCGGGCCTTTTGGCCGGGGAGCTGTTTTTT. As protein: CASSSGLLAGELFF.

Regarding this clonotype: This clone may be a read error of a much larger clone one base away. The V gene is TRBV27, the J gene TRBJ2-5, with D possibly TRBD1 on 5 matching bases. Per germline, CDR1 MNHEY and CDR2 SMNVEV (reference sequence). V was trimmed by 5 bases and J by 2 bases, leaving 9 bases between them. The CDR3 is 13 amino acids. The CDR3 DNA reads as TGTGCCAGCAGTAAGACAGATCAAGAGACCCAGTACTTC. Translation: CASSKTDQETQYF.

The chain uses TRBV11-3 and TRBJ1-1; TRBD1 agrees at 9 bases. Looked up from germline, CDR1 is SGHNT and CDR2 is YENEEA. The CDR3 runs to 16 residues. V was pared by 1 base and J by 6 bases, with 9 bases of the junction left unmatched. This chain's CDR3 is CASSLVNTGGLAEAFF. In DNA form, the CDR3 reads TGTGCCAGCAGCTTAGTAAACACAGGGGGCCTCGCTGAAGCTTTCTTT.

This clonotype was seen a handful of times. V and J are TRBV15 and TRBJ1-2; D remains unclear. Germline V lookup: CDR1 LNHNV, CDR2 YYDKDF (reference sequence). The CDR3 spans 14 residues. V lost 5 bases and J lost 8, with 18 bases in between. CDR3 amino acids: CATSPSLSPRGYTF. For the CDR3, the DNA is TGTGCCACCAGCCCATCTTTAAGCCCCCGGGGCTACACCTTC.

The chain joins TRBV7-2 to TRBJ1-5; the match to TRBD1 covers 9 bases. Germline assignment: CDR1 SGHTA and CDR2 FQGNSA. The CDR3 contains 16 residues. The ends lost 7 bases at V and 4 bases at J; junction bases unmatched: 11. CDR3 DNA sequence: TGTGCCAGCACCCCAGCTGGGACAGGGCCTAATCAGCCCCAGCATTTT. This encodes CASTPAGTGPNQPQHF.